The rows below give T cell receptor beta chains drawn from one sample of a study of shared clonotypes between healthy human individuals. The table came from immunoSEQ multiplex PCR; TCRdb's copy has only in-frame clones and leaves some out. Here the sample spans 2.3 million or so clones, more than 80% being singletons. The sample taken for sequencing was naive CD4+ T cells from PBMCs. All receptors come from a man between 18 and 29 years old in good health. Some clones in this sample may be carry-over from other donors' samples. Each CDR3 is given with its conserved first and last residue. A D gene is named only where the DNA matches it firmly. Where a row states a size, it is once, few, many or the class of an expanded clone; other rows omit it.

CASSYGNTIYF	TGTGCCAGCAGTTATGGAAACACCATATATTTT	-	-	TRBJ1-3	TRBV6-6
CASSPRPATDTQYF	TGTGCCAGCAGCCCACGGCCAGCCACAGATACGCAGTATTTT	-	-	TRBJ2-3	TRBV27
CSADTGGGERGQFF	TGCAGCGCTGATACAGGGGGCGGAGAGCGAGGGCAGTTCTTC	TRBD1	-	TRBJ2-1	TRBV29-1
CASSVDAGSYGYTF	TGTGCCAGCAGCGTAGACGCAGGCTCCTATGGCTACACCTTC	-	-	TRBJ1-2	TRBV9
CASSSRLAGTDTQYF	TGTGCCAGCAGCTCGAGACTAGCGGGAACAGATACGCAGTATTTT	TRBD2	-	TRBJ2-3	TRBV7-9
CASRKGGGLETQYF	TGTGCCAGCAGGAAAGGAGGGGGATTGGAGACCCAGTACTTC	-	-	TRBJ2-5	TRBV28
CASTDSGRSGETQYF	TGTGCCAGCACCGATAGCGGGAGGAGCGGAGAGACCCAGTACTTC	TRBD2	-	TRBJ2-5	TRBV6-1
CASSPGLVWGTDTQYF	TGTGCCAGCAGTCCCGGACTAGTTTGGGGCACAGATACGCAGTATTTT	TRBD2	once	TRBJ2-3	TRBV2
CASSPGNREHQPQHF	TGTGCCAGCTCACCTGGTAACAGGGAGCATCAGCCCCAGCATTTT	-	once	TRBJ1-5	TRBV18
CASSLASPGEKLFF	TGTGCCAGCAGTTTAGCTTCCCCCGGGGAAAAACTGTTTTTT	-	-	TRBJ1-4	TRBV28
CASSSDRGTEAFF	TGTGCCAGCAGCTCAGACAGGGGCACTGAAGCTTTCTTT	TRBD1	-	TRBJ1-1	TRBV7-6
CSVEDLPGVYGYTF	TGCAGCGTTGAAGATCTTCCGGGCGTCTATGGCTACACCTTC	-	-	TRBJ1-2	TRBV29-1
CASSYGRWSYEQYF	TGTGCCAGCAGTTACGGACGCTGGTCTTACGAGCAGTACTTC	-	-	TRBJ2-7	TRBV6-5
CATSRGYSNQPQHF	TGTGCCACCAGCAGGGGCTATAGCAATCAGCCCCAGCATTTT	-	-	TRBJ1-5	TRBV15
CASSDGLTDEQFF	TGTGCCAGCAGTGACGGACTTACTGATGAGCAGTTCTTC	-	once	TRBJ2-1	TRBV6-4
CASSPVWEDTQYF	TGCGCCAGCAGCCCGGTTTGGGAAGATACGCAGTATTTT	-	-	TRBJ2-3	TRBV5-1
CASSPRGGDTDTQYF	TGCGCCAGCAGCCCGCGAGGGGGGGACACAGATACGCAGTATTTT	-	-	TRBJ2-3	TRBV4-3
CASSFGDGNNQPQHF	TGTGCCAGCAGCTTCGGAGATGGGAACAATCAGCCCCAGCATTTT	-	-	TRBJ1-5	TRBV7-9
CATASGLTDTQYF	TGTGCCACTGCTTCGGGCCTCACAGATACGCAGTATTTT	-	-	TRBJ2-3	TRBV2
CASSQEVQYNEQFF	TGTGCCAGCAGTCAAGAGGTTCAATACAATGAGCAGTTCTTC	-	-	TRBJ2-1	TRBV2
CASSLISGANVLTF	TGTGCCAGCAGTCTCATATCTGGGGCCAACGTCCTGACTTTC	-	-	TRBJ2-6	TRBV27
CASSTPLGLLGNEQFF	TGTGCCAGTAGTACACCCCTAGGCCTCCTAGGGAATGAGCAGTTCTTC	-	-	TRBJ2-1	TRBV19
CASSLNGYTF	TGTGCCAGCAGTTTAAATGGCTACACCTTC	-	-	TRBJ1-2	TRBV7-9
CASSFAGSNYGYTF	TGTGCCAGCAGCTTCGCCGGAAGTAACTATGGCTACACCTTC	-	-	TRBJ1-2	TRBV7-9
CAWSVGGSNQPQHF	TGTGCCTGGAGTGTCGGTGGCAGCAATCAGCCCCAGCATTTT	-	few	TRBJ1-5	TRBV30
CASSLGEGVPYNEQFF	TGCGCCAGCAGCTTGGGGGAGGGAGTCCCCTACAATGAGCAGTTCTTC	TRBD2	-	TRBJ2-1	TRBV5-1
CASSLEGEQFF	TGTGCCAGCAGTTTGGAAGGAGAGCAGTTCTTC	-	-	TRBJ2-1	TRBV28
CASSIGGPRSEKLFF	TGTGCCAGTAGTATTGGGGGACCCCGAAGCGAAAAACTGTTTTTT	-	-	TRBJ1-4	TRBV19
CASSAPGGETQYF	TGTGCCAGCAGCGCCCCAGGGGGCGAGACCCAGTACTTC	TRBD1	-	TRBJ2-5	TRBV9
CASSGTAQETQYF	TGTGCCAGCAGCGGGACCGCACAAGAGACCCAGTACTTC	-	-	TRBJ2-5	TRBV9
CASSRGQGLVEQYF	TGTGCCAGCAGCAGGGGTCAGGGGCTGGTCGAGCAGTACTTC	-	-	TRBJ2-7	TRBV9
CASSSKGAPSYEQYF	TGTGCCAGCAGTTCCAAGGGGGCCCCCTCCTACGAGCAGTACTTC	TRBD1	-	TRBJ2-7	TRBV28
CASSLLAGGGVLNVQFF	TGCGCCAGCAGCTTGTTGGCAGGAGGGGGGGTCCTGAATGTGCAGTTCTTC	-	-	TRBJ2-1	TRBV5-1
CAISGGYGYTF	TGTGCCATCAGTGGGGGCTATGGCTACACCTTC	-	-	TRBJ1-2	TRBV10-3
CASRLFPGQVPYEQYF	TGTGCCAGCAGGCTATTCCCGGGACAAGTTCCCTACGAGCAGTACTTC	-	-	TRBJ2-7	TRBV27
CASSYAGTSSYNEQFF	TGTGCCAGCAGTTACGCGGGCACAAGCTCCTACAATGAGCAGTTCTTC	-	-	TRBJ2-1	TRBV6-5
CASSPRLGSEQPYGYTF	TGTGCCAGTAGTCCCCGCCTGGGGTCAGAGCAACCCTATGGCTACACCTTC	-	-	TRBJ1-2	TRBV19
CATSTPPYEQYF	TGTGCCACTTCAACACCCCCCTACGAGCAGTACTTC	-	-	TRBJ2-7	TRBV10-3
CASSLHTTNYGYTF	TGTGCCAGCAGTTTACACACCACTAACTATGGCTACACCTTC	-	-	TRBJ1-2	TRBV28
CASSLVALSDTQYF	TGTGCCAGCAGCTTAGTAGCGCTTTCAGATACGCAGTATTTT	-	-	TRBJ2-3	TRBV11-3
CASDPGLVGANVLTF	TGTGCCAGCGACCCGGGATTGGTTGGGGCCAACGTCCTGACTTTC	-	-	TRBJ2-6	TRBV25-1
CASSFLGVTTNEKLFF	TGTGCCAGCAGCTTTTTGGGGGTTACAACTAATGAAAAACTGTTTTTT	-	-	TRBJ1-4	TRBV5-6
CASSWTDRGNEQFF	TGTGCCAGCAGCTGGACGGACAGGGGCAATGAGCAGTTCTTC	TRBD1	-	TRBJ2-1	TRBV7-2
CASSSTFGLGNTGELFF	TGTGCCAGCAGCTCCACCTTCGGACTAGGGAACACCGGGGAGCTGTTTTTT	TRBD2	-	TRBJ2-2	TRBV7-8
CAWSLGGGSETQYF	TGTGCCTGGAGTCTTGGGGGGGGCAGCGAGACCCAGTACTTC	-	-	TRBJ2-5	TRBV30
CASSPGLAYNEQFF	TGTGCCAGCAGCCCGGGACTGGCCTACAATGAGCAGTTCTTC	-	once	TRBJ2-1	TRBV4-2
CSASLVGRLANEQFF	TGCAGCGCCTCTTTGGTAGGGAGATTGGCCAATGAGCAGTTCTTC	-	-	TRBJ2-1	TRBV29-1
CSVTPLTGNTIYF	TGCAGCGTGACCCCATTAACGGGAAACACCATATATTTT	-	-	TRBJ1-3	TRBV29-1
CASSYMEGRGNEKLFF	TGTGCCAGCAGTTACATGGAGGGGAGGGGTAATGAAAAACTGTTTTTT	-	-	TRBJ1-4	TRBV6-5
CSVVPISYNEQFF	TGCAGCGTTGTCCCTATTTCCTACAATGAGCAGTTCTTC	-	-	TRBJ2-1	TRBV29-1
CASSPPPGYEQYF	TGTGCCAGCAGCCCCCCGCCCGGGTACGAGCAGTACTTC	-	-	TRBJ2-7	TRBV9
CSVNIPPGTDTQYF	TGCAGCGTCAATATTCCCCCGGGCACAGATACGCAGTATTTT	-	-	TRBJ2-3	TRBV29-1
CASSLMAGVVDTQYF	TGTGCCAGCAGCTTAATGGCGGGAGTGGTAGATACGCAGTATTTT	TRBD2	-	TRBJ2-3	TRBV7-2
CASGVTPLAEQFF	TGTGCCAGCGGGGTCACACCCCTTGCTGAGCAGTTCTTC	-	-	TRBJ2-1	TRBV6-1
CAWAQGGEDNEQFF	TGTGCCTGGGCGCAGGGGGGGGAAGACAATGAGCAGTTCTTC	-	-	TRBJ2-1	TRBV30